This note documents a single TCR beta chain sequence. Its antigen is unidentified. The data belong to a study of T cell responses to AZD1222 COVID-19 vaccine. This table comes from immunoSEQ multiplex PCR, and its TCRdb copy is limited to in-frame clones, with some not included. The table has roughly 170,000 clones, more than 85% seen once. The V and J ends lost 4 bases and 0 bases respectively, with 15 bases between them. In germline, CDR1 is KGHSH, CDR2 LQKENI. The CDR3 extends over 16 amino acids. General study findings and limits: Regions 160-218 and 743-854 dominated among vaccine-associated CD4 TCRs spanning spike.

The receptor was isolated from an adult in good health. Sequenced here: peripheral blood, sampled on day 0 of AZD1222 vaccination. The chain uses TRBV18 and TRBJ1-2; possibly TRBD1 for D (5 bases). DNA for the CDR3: TGTGCCAGCTCACTTTCCCAGGGCGCAACTAACTATGGCTACACCTTC. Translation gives CASSLSQGATNYGYTF.